This TCR beta chain stems from a study of cytomegalovirus exposure and HLA in healthy donors. PCR was performed using 60 Vbeta and 13 Jbeta primers. Sequencing used immunoSEQ multiplex PCR; TCRdb keeps in-frame clones, though not all of them. The data show 140,000 to 150,000 clones, roughly 70% seen once. Worth noting for this clone: The DNA is left out, because the CDR3 cannot be placed on it with certainty; the CDR3 is given as TCRdb lists it.

A total of 20 residues make up the CDR3, ends included. Germline-derived CDR1 and CDR2 are SGHDN and FVKESK. The chain links TRBV14 to TRBJ2-1; the table calls TRBD2, which could not be checked here. The material sequenced was PBMCs. The clonotype originates from a young man in good health and CMV-seronegative. This chain's CDR3 is CASSHLAPTSTMSSSSEQFF.